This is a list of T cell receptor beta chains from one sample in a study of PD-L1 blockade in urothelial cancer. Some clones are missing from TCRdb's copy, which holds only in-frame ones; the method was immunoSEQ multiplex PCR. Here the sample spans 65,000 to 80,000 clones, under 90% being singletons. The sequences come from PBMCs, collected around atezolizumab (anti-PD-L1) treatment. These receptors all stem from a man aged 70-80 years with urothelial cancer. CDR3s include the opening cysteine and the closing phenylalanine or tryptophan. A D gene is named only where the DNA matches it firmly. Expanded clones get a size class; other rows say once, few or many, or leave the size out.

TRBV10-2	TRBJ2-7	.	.	TGCGCCAGCAGAAGTAGCGTTCTCAAGAGGAAGGGAGCCTACGAGCAGTACTTC	CASRSSVLKRKGAYEQYF
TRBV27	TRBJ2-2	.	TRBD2	TGTGCCAGCGGACTAGCGGGGAACACCGGGGAGCTGTTTTTT	CASGLAGNTGELFF
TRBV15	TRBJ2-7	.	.	TGTGCCACCAGCAGAGATGGCACCTACGAGCAGTACTTC	CATSRDGTYEQYF
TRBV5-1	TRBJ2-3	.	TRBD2	TGCGCCAGCAGCTTTGGTCAGACTAGCGGGGGGATGGATACGCAGTATTTT	CASSFGQTSGGMDTQYF
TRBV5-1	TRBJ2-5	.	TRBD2	TGCGCCAGCAGCCCGGGACTAGCGGGAACGGAGACCCAGTACTTC	CASSPGLAGTETQYF
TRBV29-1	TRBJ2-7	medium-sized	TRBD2	TGCAGCGTTGAATTGGCTAGCGGGAAGAAGCAGTACTTC	CSVELASGKKQYF
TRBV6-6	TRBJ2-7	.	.	TGTGCCAGCAGTTACTCTGGCAGCTACGAGCAGTACTTC	CASSYSGSYEQYF
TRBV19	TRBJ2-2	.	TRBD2	TGTGCCAGTAGTATAGGAAATAGCGGGATCCCCGGGGAGCTGTTTTTT	CASSIGNSGIPGELFF
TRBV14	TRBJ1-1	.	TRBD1	TGTGCCAGCAGCCAAAGGACAGGGATGAACACTGAAGCTTTCTTT	CASSQRTGMNTEAFF
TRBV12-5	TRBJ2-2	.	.	TGTGCTAGTGGTTTGGATGGACAGACCGGGGAGCTGTTTTTT	CASGLDGQTGELFF
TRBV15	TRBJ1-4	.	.	TGTGCCACCAGCAGAGATCGACAGACTAATGAAAAACTGTTTTTT	CATSRDRQTNEKLFF
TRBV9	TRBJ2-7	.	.	TGTGCCAGCAGCCCTGAGAGCGTCAACGAGCAGTACTTC	CASSPESVNEQYF
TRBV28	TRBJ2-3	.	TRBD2	TGTGCCAGCAGGACTAGCGGGAGGGCTGGGCCAGATACGCAGTATTTT	CASRTSGRAGPDTQYF
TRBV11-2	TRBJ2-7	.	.	TGTGCCAGCAGGGACAGAAACTCCTACGAGCAGTACTTC	CASRDRNSYEQYF
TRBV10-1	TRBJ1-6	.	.	TGCGCCAGCAGGGAGGGCGGCTCCTATAATTCACCCCTCCACTTT	CASREGGSYNSPLHF
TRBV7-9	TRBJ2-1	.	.	TGTGCCAGCAGCTTGGGGCTGCGGTTCGGGAATGAGCAGTTCTTC	CASSLGLRFGNEQFF
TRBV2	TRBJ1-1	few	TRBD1	TGTGCCAGCAGTAGACCGGGACAGGGGGTCATGATGAACACTGAAGCTTTCTTT	CASSRPGQGVMMNTEAFF
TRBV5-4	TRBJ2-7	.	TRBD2	TGTGCCAGCAGCCAGCCGGGACTAGCGCACGAGCAGTACTTC	CASSQPGLAHEQYF
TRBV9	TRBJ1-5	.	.	TGTGCCAGCAGCGTAGCTGCGACAGATGAGCAGCCCCAGCATTTT	CASSVAATDEQPQHF
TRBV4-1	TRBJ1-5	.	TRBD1	TGCGCCAGCAGCCAAGAGGACAGGGGAAATCAGCCCCAGCATTTT	CASSQEDRGNQPQHF
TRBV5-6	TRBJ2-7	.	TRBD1	TGTGCCAGCAGCCCTACCGGGACAGGGGCTCTCTACGAGCAGTACTTC	CASSPTGTGALYEQYF
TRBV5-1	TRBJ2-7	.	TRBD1	TGCGCCAGCAGCTTGGATGGGACAGATTTCTACGAGCAGTACTTC	CASSLDGTDFYEQYF
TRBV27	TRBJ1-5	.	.	TGTGCCAGCAGTTTATTTGGACAAAGCAATCAGCCCCAGCATTTT	CASSLFGQSNQPQHF
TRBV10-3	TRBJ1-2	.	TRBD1	TGTGCCATCAGTGACCCTAGGGGAAAACAGGGGATGGACTATGGCTACACCTTC	CAISDPRGKQGMDYGYTF
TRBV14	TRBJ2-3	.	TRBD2	TGTGCCAGCAGCGCCCGTCGACTAGCGGGAGGGCTTCTGGCCCGCGATACGCAGTATTTT	CASSARRLAGGLLARDTQYF
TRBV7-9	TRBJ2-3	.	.	TGTGCCAGCAGCTTACCCAACACAGATACGCAGTATTTT	CASSLPNTDTQYF
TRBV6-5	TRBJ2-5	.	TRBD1	TGTGCCAGCAGTTACGAGGGACAGGGTATCGCGGAGACCCAGTACTTC	CASSYEGQGIAETQYF
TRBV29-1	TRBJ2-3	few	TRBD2	TGCAGCGTTGGGGGGACTAGCCTAAACTTT	CSVGGTSLNF
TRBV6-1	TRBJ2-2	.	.	TGTGCCAGCATCGAAAGTTCCCTAGCCGGGGAGCTGTTTTTT	CASIESSLAGELFF
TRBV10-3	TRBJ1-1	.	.	TGTGCCATCAGCGAGGACACATATGAAGCTTTCTTT	CAISEDTYEAFF
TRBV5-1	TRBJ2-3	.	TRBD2	TGCGCCAGCAGCCTAAGACTAGCGGGAGAGGGTACGCAGTATTTT	CASSLRLAGEGTQYF
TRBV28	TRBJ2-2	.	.	TGTGCCAGCTCCAGGGGCGGGCAGAACACCGGGGAGCTGTTTTTT	CASSRGGQNTGELFF
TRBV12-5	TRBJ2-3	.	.	TGTGCTAGTGGTTTGGGGGGGGACTTCACAGATACGCAGTATTTT	CASGLGGDFTDTQYF
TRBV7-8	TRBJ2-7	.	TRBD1	TGTGCCAGCAGCTTACAAAGTTCTGGGTCAGTCTATCCAGGGGGCGAGCAGTACTTC	CASSLQSSGSVYPGGEQYF
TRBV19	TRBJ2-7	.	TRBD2	TGTGCCAGTATGGGGACTAGCGGGAGTCGGGGCGAGCAGTACTTC	CASMGTSGSRGEQYF
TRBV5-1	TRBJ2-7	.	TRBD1	TGCGCCAGCAGCACGGGACAGGGATTTCGCCGGGACGAGCAGTACTTC	CASSTGQGFRRDEQYF
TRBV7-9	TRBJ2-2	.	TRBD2	TGTGCCAGCAGCAGACTAGCGGCGAACACCGGGGAGCTGTTTTTT	CASSRLAANTGELFF
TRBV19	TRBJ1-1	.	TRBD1	TGTGCCAGTAGTATCCGGACAGGGTCCACTGAAGCTTTCTTT	CASSIRTGSTEAFF
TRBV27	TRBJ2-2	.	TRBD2	TGTGCCAGCAGTGGGGGACTAGCGGTAGCGAACACCGGGGAGCTGTTTTTT	CASSGGLAVANTGELFF
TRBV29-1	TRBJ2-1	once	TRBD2	TGCAGCGCCACTAGCGGGAGGGACAATGAGCAGTTCTTC	CSATSGRDNEQFF
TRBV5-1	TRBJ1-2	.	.	TGCGCCAGCAGCTTAGGACAGCTTGACTATGGCTACACCTTC	CASSLGQLDYGYTF
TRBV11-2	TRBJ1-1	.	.	TGTGCCAGCAGCTTAGCGGGGATTGAAGCTTTCTTT	CASSLAGIEAFF
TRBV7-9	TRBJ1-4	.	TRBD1	TGTGCCAGCAGCTCAGACAGGGGGGGGGCTGAAAAACTGTTTTTT	CASSSDRGGAEKLFF
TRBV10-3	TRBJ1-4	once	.	TGTGCCATCAGTGCGGACTCCGCAAATGAAAAACTGTTTTTT	CAISADSANEKLFF